These 6 T cell receptor beta chains originate from one sample sequenced in a study of lymphopenia after photon versus proton radiotherapy. TCRdb's copy holds only in-frame clones and misses some; the assay was immunoSEQ multiplex PCR. Seen here are 25,000 to 35,000 clones, 85% to 90% observed once, and the top ten hold over 45%. The sample consisted of peripheral blood, taken from a patient treated with proton-based radiotherapy. Receptors were obtained from a woman in her sixties with cholangiocarcinoma. Some clones in this sample may be carry-over from other donors' samples.

The genes are TRBV18 and TRBJ1-4; no clear D. Looked up from germline, CDR1 is KGHSH and CDR2 is LQKENI. The V end was cut by 3 bases, the J end by 3 bases, with 11 bases between. This CDR3 has 15 residues. CDR3 DNA sequence: TGTGCCAGCTCACCCCCGATGGAGGCTAATGAAAAACTGTTTTTT. It is translated as CASSPPMEANEKLFF.

The gene calls are TRBV5-1 and TRBJ2-5; D possibly corresponds to TRBD1 (6 bases). The CDR3 loop spans 12 amino acids. With 5 bases removed from V and 1 base from J, the gap between germline ends came to 6 bases. Germline V lookup: CDR1 SGHRS, CDR2 YFSETQ. DNA for the CDR3: TGCGCCAGCAGGGGGGCCCAAGAGACCCAGTACTTC. Its protein is CASRGAQETQYF.

This CDR3 reads CASSPRGSGNTIYF. The CDR3 coding sequence is TGTGCCAGCAGTCCCAGGGGATCTGGAAACACCATATATTTT. The chain recombines TRBV7-6 with TRBJ1-3; D may be TRBD1 (6 bases). The germline gives CDR1 SGHVS, CDR2 FNYEAQ. The CDR3 length is 14 residues. V was clipped by 6 bases and J by 1 base, with 10 bases between them.

This clone was observed a few times. The chain couples TRBV1 to TRBJ2-1; the DNA was not used to check the table's D call, TRBD2. TRBV1 counts as a pseudogene. There are 16 residues in the CDR3. The CDR3 DNA is TGCACCAGCAGCCATCCCGGGACTAGCTGTTCCAATGAGCAGTTCTTC. Its protein product is CTSSHPGTSCSNEQFF.

The chain links TRBV10-3 to TRBJ2-5; no firm D call. V was clipped by 5 bases and J by 4 bases, with 5 bases between them. CDR1 and CDR2 (germline): ENHRY, SYGVKD. The CDR3 is 11 amino acids. CDR3 bases: TGTGCCATCAGTTCCTCAGAGACCCAGTACTTC. Encoded protein: CAISSSETQYF.

Remarks on this clone: The conserved phenylalanine or tryptophan normally closing the CDR3 is absent here, so this likely arose from a read error. Here the CDR3 reads CASSEAPGRGYTS. CDR3 coding DNA: TGTGCCAGCAGTGAAGCGCCGGGACGGGGCTACACCTCC. The chain is built from TRBV6-1 and TRBJ1-2, with D perhaps TRBD1 (5 bases). Deletions cut 0 bases from V and 8 bases from J, with 10 bases between. Germline-derived CDR1 and CDR2 are MNHNS and SASEGT. The CDR3 is 13 residues long.